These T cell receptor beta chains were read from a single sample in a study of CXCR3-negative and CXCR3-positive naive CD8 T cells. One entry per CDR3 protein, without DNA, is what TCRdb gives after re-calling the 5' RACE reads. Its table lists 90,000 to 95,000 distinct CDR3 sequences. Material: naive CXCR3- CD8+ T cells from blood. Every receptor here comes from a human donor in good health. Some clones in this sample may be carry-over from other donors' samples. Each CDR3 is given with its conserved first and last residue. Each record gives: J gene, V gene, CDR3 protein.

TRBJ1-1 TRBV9 CASSSPRRAEAFF
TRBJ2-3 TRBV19 CASKALGSPADTQYF
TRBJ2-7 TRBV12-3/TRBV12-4 CASSFGLETRSYEQYF
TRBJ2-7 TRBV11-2 CASSPVGGAVYEQYF
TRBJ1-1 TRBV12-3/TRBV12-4 CASSFFLGQFMNTEAFF
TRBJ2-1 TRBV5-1 CASSVYGGNNEQFF
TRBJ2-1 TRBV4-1 CASSQGEVARDEQFF
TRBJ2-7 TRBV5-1 CASSLVMANYEQYF
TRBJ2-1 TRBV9 CASSLRTENNEQFF
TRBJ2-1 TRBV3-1 CASSQNTIAGAYNEQFF
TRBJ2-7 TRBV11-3 CASGDRAGEQYF
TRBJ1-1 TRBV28 CASRPRTGLTEAFF
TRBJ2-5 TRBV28 CATGPPWYQETQYF
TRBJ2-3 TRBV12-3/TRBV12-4 CASSPGGPADTQYF
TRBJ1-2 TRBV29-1 CSVVKDSFYGYTF